The 14 T cell receptor beta chains below were found in one sample sequenced in a study of cytomegalovirus exposure and HLA in healthy donors. PCR involved 60 Vbeta and 13 Jbeta primers. The assay was immunoSEQ multiplex PCR, and TCRdb's table has in-frame clones only and misses some. There are roughly 120,000 clones in the sample; 75% to 85% occur only once, and roughly 4.3% lies in the top ten. Material: PBMCs. These receptors were taken from a man between 25 and 39 years old in good health and CMV-seropositive.

A few counts support this clone. This chain uses TRBV6-4 with TRBJ2-5, with 15 bases identical to TRBD2. The ends lost 6 bases at V and 2 bases at J; junction bases unmatched: 7. The CDR3 sequence is 17 residues long. From germline, CDR1 is MRHNA and CDR2 SNTAGT. CDR3 amino acids: CASRGTSGGQTQETQYF. CDR3 sequence (DNA): TGTGCCAGCAGGGGGACTAGCGGGGGGCAGACTCAAGAGACCCAGTACTTC.

CDR3 in amino acids: CASRQWQGEETQYF. The CDR3, as DNA: TGTGCCAGCAGACAATGGCAGGGGGAAGAGACCCAGTACTTC. The chain employs TRBV11-2 and TRBJ2-5; TRBD1 aligns across 7 bases. V lost 6 bases to trimming and J lost 3 bases; unmatched junction nucleotides: 7. CDR1 is SGHAT and CDR2 is FQNNGV in the germline V gene. CDR3 length: 14 residues.

This clone was counted between two and nine times. This rearrangement joins TRBV11-2 to TRBJ2-7, with TRBD1 as a possible D gene (5 bases). Trimming cost V 2 bases and J 0 bases, with 11 bases left between them. Germline CDR1 SGHAT, CDR2 FQNNGV. This CDR3 contains 15 residues. The CDR3 bases are TGTGCCAGCAGCTTATATGGGGCGAGCTCCTACGAGCAGTACTTC. Amino acids: CASSLYGASSYEQYF.

This clone was counted a few times. This chain joins TRBV4-2 and TRBJ2-7; tentative D call: TRBD1 (6 bases). The germline CDR1 and CDR2 sequences are LGHNA and YNFKEQ. V lost 1 base and J 6 bases, leaving 13 bases between the germline ends. This CDR3 has 14 residues. CDR3 bases: TGTGCCAGCAGCCAAGTTATAAGGGGGTCCGAGCAGTACTTC. It codes for CASSQVIRGSEQYF.

This clone was found once. The J gene is TRBJ2-5, the V gene TRBV7-6; D might be TRBD1 (5 bases). CDR3 length: 14 residues. Germline CDR1 reads SGHVS; CDR2 reads FNYEAQ. Trimming took off 3 bases at V and 5 bases at J, with 13 bases between the two ends. Written as DNA, the CDR3 is TGTGCCAGCAGCTTGGGGTCCTGGGGCGAGACCCAGTACTTC. It yields the protein CASSLGSWGETQYF. The full variable domain, its missing parts supplied by reference TRBV7-6 and TRBJ2-5, is GAGVSQSPRYKVTKRGQDVALRCDPISGHVSLYWYRQALGQGPEFLTYFNYEAQQDKSGLPNDRFSAERPEGSISTLTIQRTEQRDSAMYRCASSLGSWGETQYFGPGTRLLVL.

The chain carries TRBV5-4 and TRBJ2-1; 11 nucleotides align to TRBD1. Trimming took 3 bases from V and 8 from J; bases not matched to a gene: 4. The CDR3 loop spans 14 amino acids. Germline V gene data show CDR1 as SGHNT and CDR2 as YYREEE (reference sequence). CDR3 sequence reads: CASSWDRGRYEQFF. In DNA, the CDR3 is TGTGCCAGCAGCTGGGACAGGGGGAGATATGAGCAGTTCTTC.

The J gene is TRBJ1-1, the V gene TRBV11-3; a weak D match, TRBD1 (5 bases). CDR1 and CDR2 from the germline V gene are SGHNT and YENEEA. This CDR3 comprises 14 residues. V lost 3 bases and J 2 bases, leaving 10 bases between the germline ends. The DNA of the CDR3 is TGTGCCAGCAGCTTCAAGACAGACAACACTGAAGCTTTCTTT. Translation gives CASSFKTDNTEAFF.

The V gene is TRBV30, the J gene TRBJ2-2; 9 bases agree with TRBD1. The V segment lost 4 bases and the J segment 3 bases; nucleotides outside the gene matches: 3. The CDR3 totals 14 residues. The germline V gene has CDR1 GTSNPN and CDR2 SVGIG (reference sequence). The CDR3 coding sequence is TGTGCCTGGAAGAGACAGGGGGACACCGGGGAGCTGTTTTTT. This sequence encodes CAWKRQGDTGELFF.

V usage is TRBV7-3 and J usage is TRBJ2-7; D is uncertain. CDR3 size: 13 residues. The V end was cut by 0 bases, the J end by 4 bases, with 7 bases between. CDR1 and CDR2 (germline): SGHTA, FQGTGA. The CDR3: CASSLTPDYEQYF. The CDR3 DNA reads TGTGCCAGCAGCTTAACACCAGATTACGAGCAGTACTTC.

The V gene is TRBV25-1, the J gene TRBJ1-1; D is undetermined. Trimming removed 4 bases from V and 4 bases from J, with 10 bases in between. The CDR3 runs 13 residues. Germline V lookup: CDR1 MGHDK, CDR2 SYGVNS. The CDR3 reads CASSGMVATEAFF. The CDR3 DNA sequence: TGTGCCAGCAGTGGTATGGTGGCCACTGAAGCTTTCTTT.

The CDR3: CASSDSAGSYEQYF. The DNA for the CDR3 is TGTGCCAGCAGTGATTCAGCGGGCTCCTACGAGCAGTACTTC. J is TRBJ2-7 and V is TRBV2; a possible D gene is TRBD2 (6 bases). The CDR3 extends over 14 amino acids. Trimming removed 3 bases from V and 0 bases from J, with 9 bases in between. Germline CDR1 SNHLY, CDR2 FYNNEI.

This clone was observed a single time. The genes are TRBV27 and TRBJ2-7; a weak D match, TRBD1 (6 bases). V lost 0 bases and J lost 3, with 12 bases in between. CDR1 is MNHEY and CDR2 is SMNVEV in the germline V gene (reference sequence). The CDR3 is 15 amino acids. This chain's CDR3 is CASSLSLRGIYEQYF. Here the CDR3 DNA reads TGTGCCAGCAGTTTATCCCTCAGGGGCATCTACGAGCAGTACTTC.

The gene calls are TRBV15 and TRBJ1-4; TRBD1 matches 9 bases. The length of the CDR3 is 16 residues. V was pared by 3 bases and J by 5 bases, with 7 bases of the junction left unmatched. The germline V gene encodes CDR1 LNHNV and CDR2 YYDKDF (reference sequence). The CDR3 loop reads CATSSQSGTGNEKLFF. The CDR3 DNA sequence: TGTGCCACCAGCAGCCAATCCGGGACAGGGAATGAAAAACTGTTTTTT.

This chain connects TRBV29-1 to TRBJ2-7; TRBD2 matches at 8 bases. Germline V gene sequence: CDR1 SQVTM, CDR2 ANQGSEA. V was clipped by 6 bases and J by 0 bases; unmatched bases: 16. The CDR3 covers 17 residues. The CDR3 region has the DNA TGCAGCGTCGCCGGGACTAGTCAATACGGGAGCTCCTACGAGCAGTACTTC. Its translation is CSVAGTSQYGSSYEQYF.